This TCR beta chain is from a study of shared clonotypes between healthy human individuals (dated by TCRdb to the early 2020s). For the study in its entirety: A few men and two women, aged 18 to 49 years, made up the cohort. Between about 0.94 and 8.9 billion PBMCs per donor were obtained by leukapheresis. To increase sequencing depth and limit assay-specific biases, TCR repertoire library preparation and sequencing were carried out by different laboratories using diverse techniques. The study deeply sequenced blood TCR repertoires of about five healthy adults to estimate repertoire size and the extent of clonotype sharing between individuals. For each donor, CD4 naive and CD4 memory were each given three plates, CD8 naive was given two plates, and CD8 memory was given one plate.

Trimming removed 2 bases from V and 5 bases from J, leaving 9 bases between the germline ends. The CDR3 runs 13 residues from the cysteine to the phenylalanine. Only CDR3 DNA remains: 39 bases, in frame from the first base. CDR1 MDHEN and CDR2 SYDVKM are derived from the germline V gene. Broader findings and caveats from the paper: Because the study included only a small number of donors, the genetic and exposure-history diversity represented was limited. Larger estimated clonotype richness was generally found for naive subsets than for memory subsets. Compared with non-shared clonotypes, clonotypes shared by all four sorted-subset donors had higher generation probabilities. Sampling was restricted to blood, and TCR repertoires in tissues likely differ from the TCR repertoires found in blood. Sharing across several donors was observed for around 5% of naive CD4, 3% to 3.5% of naive CD8, about 2.3% of memory CD4, and about 0.4% of memory CD8 clonotypes. Based on pairwise subsampling, the degree of clonotype sharing among donors was expected to be affected by sequencing depth. Even with the large sequencing depth, rarefaction of the sorted-subset datasets indicated that sequencing was incomplete.

Healthy HIV-negative adults with no recently reported acute infections or vaccinations were included as donors. Every donor was a Caucasian adult living in Nashville, Tennessee, USA. CD4+ T cells were enriched through magnetic negative selection, after which naive cells were positively selected on CD45RA and the remaining negative fraction served as the memory subset. After blood collection by leukapheresis, PBMCs were isolated using Ficoll-Histopaque density gradient centrifugation and then cryopreserved in the vapor phase of liquid nitrogen. Analytical flow cytometry was used to check the purity and quantity of each magnetically sorted T cell population. Genomic DNA was isolated from each sorted fraction and quantified by UV absorbance on a Nanodrop 2000c. This clone appeared a single time. Its target antigen remains unknown. No qualities accompany the bases; no much larger clone lies one base away.

Using the deep immunoSEQ assay, TCR CDR3 regions were amplified from genomic DNA by multiplex PCR. Genomic DNA extracted from each cell subset was distributed evenly over all wells of several immunoSEQ 96-well plates, and each plate served as one replicate. Each replicate PCR for sorted subsets received approximately 200 ng genomic DNA, equal to tens of thousands of T cell genomes. Purified libraries were quantified with a Qubit 3.0 fluorometer, sized on a Bioanalyzer 2100, and re-quantified with the KAPA Library Quantification kit. A separate single-read 150-cycle Illumina NextSeq 550 flow cell was used to sequence each immunoSEQ 96-well plate. On the authors' methods: The immunoSEQ output contained only junctional sequences without quality scores, so filtering could not match that applied to full-length reads. To assign V/J genes and CDR3, sequences were annotated against IMGT germline references using PyIR, a Python wrapper for IgBLAST v1.9. Reads were removed for weak V/J assignments (E-value above 1e-6), missing CDR3, stop codons, out-of-frame junctions, or ambiguous translated residues. V3J clonotypes were defined by identical inferred V gene, J gene, and CDR3 amino acid sequence. The percentage overlap between two repertoires was calculated by dividing the number of shared unique clonotypes by the size of the smaller repertoire. Repertoire richness was assessed with RTK rarefaction, the Chao1 estimator, and Recon v2.1 estimates of unobserved clonotypes. Generation probabilities for all TCRbeta clonotypes obtained by the gDNA method from a handful of donors were computed using OLGA. Imported from immuneACCESS, the table was reduced by TCRdb to in-frame sequences with V and J called. These copies leave out some clones; in studies compared against another copy, an unresolved V gene accounts for under half, and the cause of the remainder is not known. V and J calls plus clone size are reproduced from that table; the DNA served to infer D and trimming. The sample table lists approximately 330,000 clones, around four fifths of them with a count of one. In total, the top ten clones hold 10% of the sample.

Specimen: memory CD4+ T cells sorted from blood. The cell subset or site label of this sample denotes: CD45RA-negative fraction. The sequence was collected from a man aged 25 to 40 in good health. The rearrangement combines TRBV28 with TRBJ2-5; no D gene is confidently identified. In nucleotides, the sequence is TGTGCCAGCAGTTTAGGAGACCGGGAGACCCAGTACTTC. The encoded protein is CASSLGDRETQYF.